This note documents a single T cell receptor beta chain sequence. What antigen it recognizes has not been identified. No base qualities exist here, and no much larger clone lies one base off it. Using the immunoSEQ assay, TCRB CDR3 regions were amplified from 1.5 to 2 micrograms of genomic DNA, or from all available DNA when less than that was on hand. Multiplex PCR used 60 forward primers for TCR V beta segments and 13 reverse primers for J beta segments. To estimate the number of reads per starting template, synthetic control templates were added to each sample at limiting dilution. Reads of 87 bp were generated by sequencing on the Illumina HiSeq System. The paper's processing steps were these. PCR and sequencing errors were removed by merging closely related sequences with a nearest neighbor algorithm. TCR overlap was defined as the percentage of unique tumor TCR beta sequences that were also found in the peripheral blood of the same patient. Here the immuneACCESS table is served through TCRdb, limited to in-frame sequences with V and J called. Missing clones are a known gap in these copies; in checked studies unresolved V genes cover under half, and the rest lacks a known reason. V and J calls and clone size come straight from that table; D and trimming were deduced from the DNA. This sample comprises 85,000 to 95,000 clones, about nine tenths of them detected only once. The top ten constitute around a sixth of the sample.

Patients were selected for having adequate residual fresh-frozen tumor tissue and more than two years of available survival data. Although molecular status otherwise differed among the glioblastoma patients, no patient had an isocitrate dehydrogenase mutation. PBMC were collected before vaccination, two weeks after the third vaccination, and at tumor progression if progression occurred. Genomic DNA was extracted with the Qiagen DNeasy Blood extraction Kit. The source of the sample is a study of glioma-infiltrating T cells after dendritic cell vaccination (dated by TCRdb to 2016 to 2017). Regarding the study in general: Of the 15 glioblastoma patients in the cohort, all drawn from Phase I and II dendritic cell vaccination trials, 9 were newly diagnosed and 6 had recurrent disease. Between about 2002 and 2013, patients were given autologous tumor lysate-pulsed dendritic cell vaccination. The vaccine consisted of monocyte-derived dendritic cells cultured about seven days with IL-4 and GM-CSF, then pulsed overnight with autologous tumor lysate. Patients received three intradermal dendritic cell vaccine injections at biweekly intervals in the arm below the axilla. In glioblastoma patients vaccinated with dendritic cells, deep sequencing of TCR beta CDR3 regions served to measure the amount of tumor-infiltrating lymphocytes and to compare repertoires between tumor and blood. Survival after dendritic cell vaccination was correlated with TCR sequencing metrics such as TIL content and the overlap between tumor and blood repertoires. Beyond this particular receptor, the publication reports: TCR clonality showed no direct relationship with survival, which suggests that a diverse polyclonal response may be important. After dendritic cell vaccination, a higher estimated pretreatment TIL content predicted longer time to progression and overall survival. The three-group TCR overlap response model was described as speculative and requiring prospective validation. The cohort was small and heterogeneous, only a few patients had full blood and tumor sets, and even fewer had initial-recurrent tumor pairs.

Trimming costs V 1 base and J 0 bases, and their ends lie 9 bases apart. From cysteine to phenylalanine, the CDR3 is 15 amino acids long. The retained sequence is limited to the CDR3, 45 bases, with the frame set at the first base. For CDR1 and CDR2, the germline V gene lists SGHTA and FQGNSA. The chain is made from TRBV7-2 and TRBJ1-1; a tentative D call is TRBD1 (5 bases match). The input for sequencing was blood, taken before dendritic cell vaccination. This clonotype was obtained from a human donor with glioblastoma. The sequenced DNA: TGTGCCAGCAGCTTAGGTTGGGGCATGAACACTGAAGCTTTCTTT. This translates into CASSLGWGMNTEAFF.